Given below is one T cell receptor beta chain in context. V was pared by 2 bases and J by 12 bases, with 11 bases between. The CDR3 is made up of 12 amino acids. CDR1 is MNHNY and CDR2 is SVGAGI in the germline V gene (reference sequence). This entry belongs to a study of technical replicates of blood from several donors. Libraries were prepared by immunoSEQ multiplex PCR; TCRdb keeps only in-frame clonotypes and omits some of them. The data contain 85,000 to 100,000 clones, around 95% of them seen just once; the ten biggest clones take up 0.23%. This TCR was recovered from a human donor in good health. This chain links TRBV6-6 with TRBJ2-1; weak D call: TRBD2 (5 bases). Source material: T cells isolated from PBMCs. This chain's CDR3 is CASSYGGGGQFF. In nucleotides, the CDR3 is TGTGCCAGCAGTTACGGAGGTGGTGGGCAGTTCTTC.